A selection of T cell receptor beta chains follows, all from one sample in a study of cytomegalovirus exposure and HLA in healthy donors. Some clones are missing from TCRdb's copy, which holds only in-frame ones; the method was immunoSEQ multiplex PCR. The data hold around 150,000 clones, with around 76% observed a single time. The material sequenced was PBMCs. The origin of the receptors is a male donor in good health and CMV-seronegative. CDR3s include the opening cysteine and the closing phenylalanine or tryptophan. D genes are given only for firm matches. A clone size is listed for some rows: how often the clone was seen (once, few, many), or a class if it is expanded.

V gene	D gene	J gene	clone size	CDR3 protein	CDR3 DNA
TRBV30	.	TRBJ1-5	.	CAWSVSRTGNQPQHF	TGTGCCTGGAGTGTAAGTAGGACAGGCAATCAGCCCCAGCATTTT
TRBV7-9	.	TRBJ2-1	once	CASSFQNPRQFF	TGTGCCAGCAGCTTTCAGAACCCCCGGCAGTTCTTC
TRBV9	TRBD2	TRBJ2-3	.	CASSVGTSGAGPTQYF	TGTGCCAGCAGCGTAGGGACTAGCGGGGCGGGACCTACGCAGTATTTT
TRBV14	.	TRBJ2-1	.	CASSRLGYGEQFF	TGTGCCAGCAGCCGACTGGGTTATGGTGAGCAGTTCTTC
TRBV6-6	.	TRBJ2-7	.	CASSTLGGHYEQYF	TGTGCCAGCAGTACTCTGGGAGGTCACTACGAGCAGTACTTC
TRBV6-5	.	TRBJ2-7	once	CASSYGSSGKQYF	TGTGCCAGCAGTTACGGGTCTAGTGGAAAGCAGTACTTC
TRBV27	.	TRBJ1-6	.	CASSSGGGGYSPLHF	TGTGCCAGCAGTTCCGGCGGGGGCGGGTATTCACCCCTCCACTTT
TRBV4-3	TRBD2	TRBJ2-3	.	CASSQILRTSGGVAPDTQYF	TGCGCCAGCAGCCAAATCCTGAGGACTAGCGGGGGGGTTGCCCCAGATACGCAGTATTTT
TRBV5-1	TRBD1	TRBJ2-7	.	CASSLGRTGETLYEQYF	TGCGCCAGCAGCTTGGGGAGGACAGGGGAAACCCTCTACGAGCAGTACTTC
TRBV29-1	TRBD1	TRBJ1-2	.	CSVGQGLSGYTF	TGCAGCGTCGGACAGGGATTGAGTGGCTACACCTTC
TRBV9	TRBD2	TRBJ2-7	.	CVPGGDTGGYEQYF	TGTGTTCCCGGGGGGGACACGGGGGGGTACGAGCAGTACTTC
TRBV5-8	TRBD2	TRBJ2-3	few	CASPSPPSGRTDTQYF	TGTGCCAGCCCGTCTCCCCCTAGCGGGAGAACAGATACGCAGTATTTT
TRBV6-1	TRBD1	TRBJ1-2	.	CASSEGGTGGTYGYTF	TGTGCCAGCAGTGAGGGTGGGACAGGGGGAACGTATGGCTACACCTTC
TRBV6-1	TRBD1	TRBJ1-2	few	CASSSPGQGWGGYTF	TGTGCCAGCAGTAGTCCGGGACAGGGGTGGGGTGGCTACACCTTC
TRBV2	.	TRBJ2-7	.	CASSPLLEQYF	TGTGCCAGCAGTCCACTTCTGGAGCAGTACTTC
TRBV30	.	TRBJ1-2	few	CAWSGGGNYGYTF	TGTGCCTGGAGTGGGGGGGGTAACTATGGCTACACCTTC
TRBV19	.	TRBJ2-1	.	CASSIGGGEQFF	TGTGCCAGTAGTATAGGGGGCGGTGAGCAGTTCTTC
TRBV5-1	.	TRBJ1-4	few	CASSLGTVATNEKLFF	TGCGCCAGCAGCTTGGGGACTGTTGCAACTAATGAAAAACTGTTTTTT
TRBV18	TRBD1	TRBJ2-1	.	CASSPGTGQDEQFF	TGTGCCAGCTCACCAGGGACAGGGCAAGATGAGCAGTTCTTC
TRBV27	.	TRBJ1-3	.	CASSPSGAGNTIYF	TGTGCCAGCAGTCCGTCCGGAGCAGGAAACACCATATATTTT
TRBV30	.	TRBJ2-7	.	CAWSVTGFEQYF	TGTGCCTGGAGTGTTACAGGGTTCGAGCAGTACTTC
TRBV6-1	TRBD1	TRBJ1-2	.	CASSADRVGGYTF	TGTGCCAGCAGTGCGGACAGGGTCGGTGGCTACACCTTC
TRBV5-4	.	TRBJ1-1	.	CASSLAGRQCEAFF	TGTGCCAGCAGCTTGGCGGGTAGACAGTGTGAAGCTTTCTTT
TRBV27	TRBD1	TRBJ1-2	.	CASSLTRGTGLYGYTF	TGTGCCAGCAGTTTAACACGCGGGACAGGGCTCTATGGCTACACCTTC
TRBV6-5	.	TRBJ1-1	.	CASRLGAESNTEAFF	TGTGCCAGCAGACTTGGAGCAGAATCGAACACTGAAGCTTTCTTT
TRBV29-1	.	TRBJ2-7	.	CSVEGQTNYEQYF	TGCAGCGTTGAAGGACAGACCAACTACGAGCAGTACTTC
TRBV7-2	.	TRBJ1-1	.	CASSLFATEAFF	TGTGCCAGCAGCTTATTCGCGACTGAAGCTTTCTTT
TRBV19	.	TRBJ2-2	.	CASSSPRGATSTGGELFF	TGTGCCAGTTCTTCCCCCAGGGGGGCCACCTCGACGGGCGGGGAGCTGTTTTTT
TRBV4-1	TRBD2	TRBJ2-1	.	CASSPTGTSGNEQFF	TGCGCCAGCAGCCCCACCGGGACTAGCGGGAATGAGCAGTTCTTC
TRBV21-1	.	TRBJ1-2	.	CASSKEIDGYTF	TGTGCCAGCAGCAAGGAGATCGATGGCTACACCTTC
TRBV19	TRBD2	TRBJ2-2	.	CASTKGLAGGQNTGELFF	TGTGCCAGTACTAAGGGGCTAGCGGGGGGCCAGAACACCGGGGAGCTGTTTTTT
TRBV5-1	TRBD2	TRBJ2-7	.	CASSHGLAGVYEQYF	TGCGCCAGCAGCCATGGACTAGCGGGAGTTTACGAGCAGTACTTC
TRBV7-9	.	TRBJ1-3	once	CSSSLAEDTIYF	TGTTCCAGCAGCTTAGCGGAGGACACCATATATTTT
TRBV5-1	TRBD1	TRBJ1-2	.	CASSFSGQGAPIDYGYTF	TGCGCCAGCAGCTTTTCGGGACAGGGGGCTCCCATAGACTATGGCTACACCTTC
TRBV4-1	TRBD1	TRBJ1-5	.	CASSQDETGGNQPQHF	TGCGCCAGCAGCCAAGATGAGACAGGGGGAAATCAGCCCCAGCATTTT
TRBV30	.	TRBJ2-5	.	CAWSPGLLRETQYF	TGTGCCTGGAGTCCGGGACTCCTCCGGGAGACCCAGTACTTC
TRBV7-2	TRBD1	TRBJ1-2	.	CASSGRQGGYGYTF	TGTGCCAGCAGCGGCCGACAGGGCGGCTATGGCTACACCTTC